What follows are 10 T cell receptor beta chains derived from one specimen sequenced in a study of spatial heterogeneity in lung cancer. Study results and caveats: The number of expanded tumor alpha and beta chains correlated with mutation number.

TCRdb re-called the 5' RACE reads through MiXCR, storing one row per CDR3 protein. The table has several thousand distinct CDR3 sequences, 8.5% to 9.5% seen once; the top ten hold approximately 9.5%. These TCRs are of unknown antigen specificity. Time point here: sample taken at primary tumor resection. The sample was lung tumor tissue, taken at surgery. These receptors were obtained from a male donor with early-stage non-small cell lung cancer.

By its share, this clonotype is medium-sized. The rearrangement uses TRBV7-2 and TRBJ2-2; unclear D gene. CDR1 is SGHTA and CDR2 is FQGNSA in the germline V gene. V lost 2 bases, J lost 0 bases, and 7 bases lay in between. The CDR3 runs 15 residues. The CDR3 region is CASSLHSANTGELFF. As DNA, the CDR3 is TGTGCCAGCAGCTTACACTCCGCGAACACCGGGGAGCTGTTTTTT.

This clonotype was observed many times. The chain links TRBV6-6 to TRBJ1-3, with D possibly TRBD1 on 5 matching bases. The germline CDR1 and CDR2 sequences are MNHNY and SVGAGI (reference sequence). Trimming took off 2 bases at V and 1 base at J, with 12 bases between the two ends. This CDR3 comprises 16 residues. In nucleotides, the CDR3 is TGTGCCAGCAGTTACCAGGTGACAGTTTCTGGAAACACCATATATTTT. Protein sequence: CASSYQVTVSGNTIYF.

The sample holds a few counts of this clonotype. The rearrangement uses TRBV27 and TRBJ1-6, with 10 bases lining up with TRBD1. V was clipped by 6 bases and J by 9 bases; unmatched bases: 14. Germline CDR1 MNHEY, CDR2 SMNVEV (reference sequence). The CDR3 length is 17 residues. The DNA for the CDR3 is TGTGCCAGCAGACTCGGGACAGGGGTGAAGGAAGGTTCACCCCTCCACTTT. Its translation: CASRLGTGVKEGSPLHF.

Only a few counts were recorded for this clonotype. This chain joins TRBV7-9 and TRBJ1-2; D not certain. Trimming shortened V by 2 bases and J by 0 bases, and 16 bases separated the two germline ends. CDR1 SEHNR and CDR2 FQNEAQ come from the germline V gene (reference sequence). The CDR3 is 17 amino acids. The CDR3: CASSLKPRGIANYGYTF. The CDR3 nucleotides are TGTGCCAGCAGCTTAAAACCCCGTGGGATAGCTAACTATGGCTACACCTTC.

This chain connects TRBV10-3 to TRBJ1-6, with TRBD1 matching 7 bases. Germline assignment: CDR1 ENHRY and CDR2 SYGVKD. This CDR3 contains 14 residues. V lost 0 bases and J lost 10; bases outside the gene matches: 3. CDR3 in amino acids: CAISESTGSSPLHF. In DNA, the CDR3 is TGTGCCATCAGTGAGTCGACAGGGTCATCACCCCTCCACTTT.

At least ten counts were recorded for this clonotype. This rearrangement joins TRBV7-6 to TRBJ2-1, with 8 positions matching TRBD1. CDR1 SGHVS and CDR2 FNYEAQ come from the germline V gene. The CDR3 extends over 16 amino acids. Losses at the gene ends were 1 base for V and 4 bases for J; bases not matched to a gene: 6. The CDR3 sequence: CASSLVVGQGYNEQFF. CDR3 bases: TGTGCCAGCAGCTTAGTGGTAGGACAGGGATACAATGAGCAGTTCTTC.

This clonotype was counted at least ten times. V gene TRBV30 combines with J gene TRBJ2-6, with D hard to call. Germline V lookup: CDR1 GTSNPN, CDR2 SVGIG (reference sequence). This CDR3 has 13 residues. The V end lost 8 bases, the J end lost 4 bases, and 12 bases lay between the germline ends. The CDR3: CAEAGLGANVLTF. CDR3 in DNA: TGTGCCGAAGCCGGGTTGGGGGCCAACGTCCTGACTTTC. The full variable domain, in which reference TRBV30 and TRBJ2-6 provide the parts outside the CDR3, is SQTIHQWPATLVQPVGSPLSLECTVEGTSNPNLYWYRQAAGRGLQLLFYSVGIGQISSEVPQNLSASRPQDRQFILSSKKLLLSDSGFYLCAEAGLGANVLTFGAGSRLTVL.

The chain couples TRBV4-2 to TRBJ1-6, with D possibly matching TRBD1 (6 bases). This CDR3 is built from 16 residues. Per the germline V gene, CDR1 is LGHNA and CDR2 is YNFKEQ. V was shortened by 4 bases and J by 7 bases, with 17 bases between the two germline ends. CDR3 DNA: TGTGCCAGCAGCCCCGAGATAAACAGGGAGAATTCACCCCTCCACTTT. Translating it yields CASSPEINRENSPLHF.

This clonotype was recorded many times. In DNA form, the CDR3 reads TGTGCCAGCAGTTTAGCATACAGGAGCTCCTATAATTCACCCCTCCACTTT. Translating it yields CASSLAYRSSYNSPLHF. The chain is built from TRBV27 and TRBJ1-6, with D maybe TRBD1 (5 bases). Germline V gives CDR1 MNHEY, CDR2 SMNVEV (reference sequence). V was pared by 2 bases and J by 0 bases, with 11 bases between. The CDR3 is 17 amino acids.

This clonotype was detected many times. The rearrangement joins TRBV2 to TRBJ1-5; D unclear. Germline CDR1 and CDR2: SNHLY and FYNNEI. The CDR3 is 17 amino acids. Trimming removed 5 bases from V and 4 bases from J, with 21 bases in between. The CDR3 reads CASSSYGPPPGNQPQHF. CDR3 DNA: TGTGCCAGCAGTTCTTACGGACCGCCCCCGGGGAATCAGCCCCAGCATTTT.